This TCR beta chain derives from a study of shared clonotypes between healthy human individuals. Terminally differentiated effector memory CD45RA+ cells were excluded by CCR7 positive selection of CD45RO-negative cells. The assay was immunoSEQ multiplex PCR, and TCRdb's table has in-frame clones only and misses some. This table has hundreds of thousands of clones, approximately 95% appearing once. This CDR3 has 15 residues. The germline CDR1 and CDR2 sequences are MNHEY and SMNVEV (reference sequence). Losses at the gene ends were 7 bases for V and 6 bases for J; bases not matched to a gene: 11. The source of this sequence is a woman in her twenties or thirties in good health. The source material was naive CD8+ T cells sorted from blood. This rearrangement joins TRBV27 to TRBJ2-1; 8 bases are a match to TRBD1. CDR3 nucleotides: TGTGCCAGCATGTACGACAGGGGACTTATCAATGAGCAGTTCTTC. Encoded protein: CASMYDRGLINEQFF.